A selection of T cell receptor beta chains follows, all from one sample in a study of blood T cell repertoires in COVID-19. Measured with immunoSEQ multiplex PCR; TCRdb has only the in-frame clones, and not every one. The sample carries 130,000 to 150,000 clones, about 80% recorded once. The sample was PBMCs or T cells enriched from blood (not recorded which). Receptor source: a man between 50 and 59 years old who had recovered from COVID-19. CDR3s leave out the opening cysteine and the closing phenylalanine or tryptophan. Some rows have no size entry. The others give once, few or many, or a class for an expanded clone.

TRBJ1-1 | TRBV18 | once | ASSPLEGFTEAF
TRBJ2-6 | TRBV2 | once | ASSAYSGANVLT
TRBJ2-1 | TRBV5-6 | - | ASNRDRGSSYNEQF
TRBJ1-4 | TRBV6-5 | - | ASSRSGVDEKLF
TRBJ1-3 | TRBV2 | - | ASRTSRSGNTIY
TRBJ1-1 | TRBV6-5 | - | ASSWAGHTEAF
TRBJ2-7 | TRBV11-2 | - | ASSFRSGYEQY
TRBJ2-5 | TRBV18 | - | ASSPAVGVRETQY
TRBJ2-7 | TRBV10-3 | - | AIPPGTPYEQY
TRBJ2-2 | TRBV9 | - | ASGLADPGELF
TRBJ2-1 | TRBV7-8 | once | ASSFIGDPPHEQF
TRBJ2-1 | TRBV10-3 | - | AITGQGREQF
TRBJ1-4 | TRBV13 | - | ASSLGGRAATNEKLF
TRBJ1-2 | TRBV5-4 | once | ASSIAGTGPGYT
TRBJ1-1 | TRBV18 | few | ASSPTSRTRGTEAF
TRBJ1-1 | TRBV5-5 | - | ASSLAQTYTEAF
TRBJ2-7 | TRBV19 | - | ASSISASGTVYEQY
TRBJ2-2 | TRBV25-1 | - | ASSFTGGTGELF
TRBJ2-5 | TRBV20-1 | - | SASKVAWSSQY
TRBJ2-1 | TRBV19 | few | ASSIFRKRGYAEQF
TRBJ1-4 | TRBV7-9 | few | ASSSPGTANEKLF
TRBJ1-6 | TRBV25-1 | once | ASSEYEDSYNSPLH
TRBJ2-3 | TRBV27 | - | ARDFDRGLDTQY
TRBJ1-2 | TRBV30 | - | AHARGARDGYT
TRBJ1-5 | TRBV28 | few | ASSFPRTGARQPQH
TRBJ1-2 | TRBV3-1/TRBV3-2 | - | ASRQGSYGYT
TRBJ2-2 | TRBV7-9 | - | ASSSGLNTGELF
TRBJ1-1 | TRBV15 | - | ATSSQGSGAEAF
TRBJ2-3 | TRBV4-3 | - | ASSRQIDRGREDTQY
TRBJ2-5 | TRBV5-1 | - | ASSSTPMRGWQETQY
TRBJ1-5 | TRBV23-1 | once | ASGTIDRGNQPQH
TRBJ1-5 | TRBV6-2/TRBV6-3 | - | ASSNRDRGRYSNQPQH
TRBJ2-7 | TRBV4-3 | - | ASSPQLVRSEQY
TRBJ1-1 | TRBV6-5 | - | ASSPQTGGEAEAF
TRBJ2-3 | TRBV18 | - | ASSPRGRATDTQY
TRBJ2-3 | TRBV24-1 | - | ATSGQGGSDTQY
TRBJ2-2 | TRBV6-4 | few | ASREVANTGELF
TRBJ2-7 | TRBV6-6 | once | ASSDWDSRSREQY
TRBJ2-5 | TRBV5-1 | few | ASSLASDQETQY
TRBJ2-1 | TRBV9 | - | ASSVGAGTGALNEQF